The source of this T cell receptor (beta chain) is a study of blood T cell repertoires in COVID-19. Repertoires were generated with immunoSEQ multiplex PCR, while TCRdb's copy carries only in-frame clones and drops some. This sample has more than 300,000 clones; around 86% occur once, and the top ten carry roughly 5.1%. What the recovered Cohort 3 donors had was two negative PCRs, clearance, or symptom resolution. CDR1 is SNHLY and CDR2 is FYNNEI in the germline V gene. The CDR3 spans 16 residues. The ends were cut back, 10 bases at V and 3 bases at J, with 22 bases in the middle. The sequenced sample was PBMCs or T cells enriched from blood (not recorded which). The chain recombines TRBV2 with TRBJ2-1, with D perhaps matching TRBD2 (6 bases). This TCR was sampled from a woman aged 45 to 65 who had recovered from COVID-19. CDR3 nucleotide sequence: TGTGCCACCATGGGATTGGGGGAGGATCACTACAATGAGCAGTTCTTC. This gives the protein CATMGLGEDHYNEQFF.